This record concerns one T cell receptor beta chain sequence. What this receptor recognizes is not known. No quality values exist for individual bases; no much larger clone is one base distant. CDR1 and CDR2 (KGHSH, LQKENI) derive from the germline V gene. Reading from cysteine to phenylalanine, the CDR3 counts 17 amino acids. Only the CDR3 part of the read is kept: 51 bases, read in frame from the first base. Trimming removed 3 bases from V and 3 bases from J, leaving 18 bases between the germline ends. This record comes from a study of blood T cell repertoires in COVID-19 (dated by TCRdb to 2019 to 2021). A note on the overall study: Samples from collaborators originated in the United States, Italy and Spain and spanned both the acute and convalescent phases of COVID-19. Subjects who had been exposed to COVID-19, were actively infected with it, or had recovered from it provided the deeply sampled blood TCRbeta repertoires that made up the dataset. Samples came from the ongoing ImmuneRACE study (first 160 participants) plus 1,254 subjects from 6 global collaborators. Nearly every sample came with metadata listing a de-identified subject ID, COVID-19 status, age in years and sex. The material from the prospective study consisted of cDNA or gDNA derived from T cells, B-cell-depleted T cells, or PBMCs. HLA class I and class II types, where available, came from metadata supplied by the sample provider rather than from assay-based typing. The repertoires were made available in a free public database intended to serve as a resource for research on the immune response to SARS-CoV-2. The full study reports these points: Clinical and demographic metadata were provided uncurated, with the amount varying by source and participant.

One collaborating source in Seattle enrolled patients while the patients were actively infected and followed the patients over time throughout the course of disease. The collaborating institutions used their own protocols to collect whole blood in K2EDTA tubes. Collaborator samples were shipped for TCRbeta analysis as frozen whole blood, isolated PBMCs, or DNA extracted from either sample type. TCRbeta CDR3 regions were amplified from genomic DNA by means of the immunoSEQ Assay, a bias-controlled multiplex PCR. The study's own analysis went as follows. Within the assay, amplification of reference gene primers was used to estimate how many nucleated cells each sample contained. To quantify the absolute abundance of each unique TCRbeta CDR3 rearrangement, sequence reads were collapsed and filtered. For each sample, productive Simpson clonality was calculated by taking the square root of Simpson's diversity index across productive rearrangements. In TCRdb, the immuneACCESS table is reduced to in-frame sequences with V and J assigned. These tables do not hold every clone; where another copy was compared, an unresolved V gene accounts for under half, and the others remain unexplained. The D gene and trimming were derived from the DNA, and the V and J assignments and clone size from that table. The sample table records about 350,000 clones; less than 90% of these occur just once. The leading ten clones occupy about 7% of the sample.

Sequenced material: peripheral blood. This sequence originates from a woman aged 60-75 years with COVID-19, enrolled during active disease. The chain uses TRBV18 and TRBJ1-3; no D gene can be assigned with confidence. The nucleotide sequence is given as TGTGCCAGCTCACCCCAAATGGGAGCAGGTGGTGGAAACACCATATATTTT. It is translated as CASSPQMGAGGGNTIYF. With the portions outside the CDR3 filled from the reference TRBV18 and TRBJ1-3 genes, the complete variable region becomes NAGVMQNPRHLVRRRGQEARLRCSPMKGHSHVYWYRQLPEEGLKFMVYLQKENIIDESGMPKERFSAEFPKEGPSILRIQQVVRGDSAAYFCASSPQMGAGGGNTIYFGEGSWLTVV.